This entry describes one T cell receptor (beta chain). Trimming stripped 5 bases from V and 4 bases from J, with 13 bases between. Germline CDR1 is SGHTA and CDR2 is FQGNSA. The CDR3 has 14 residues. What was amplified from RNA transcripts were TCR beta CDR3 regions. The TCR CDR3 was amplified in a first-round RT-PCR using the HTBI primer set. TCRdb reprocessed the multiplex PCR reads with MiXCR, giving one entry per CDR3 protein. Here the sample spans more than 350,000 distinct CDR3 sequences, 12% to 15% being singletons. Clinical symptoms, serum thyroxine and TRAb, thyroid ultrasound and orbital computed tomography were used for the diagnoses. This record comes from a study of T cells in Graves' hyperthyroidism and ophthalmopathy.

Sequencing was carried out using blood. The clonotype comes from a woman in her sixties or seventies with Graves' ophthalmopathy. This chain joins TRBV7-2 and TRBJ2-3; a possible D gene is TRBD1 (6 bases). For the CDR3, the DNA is TGTGCCAGCAGCACAGACAGGTACTCAGATACGCAGTATTTT. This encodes CASSTDRYSDTQYF.